The next 23 T cell receptor beta chains were all read from a single sample in a study of cytomegalovirus exposure and HLA in healthy donors. Amplification used 60 Vbeta primers and 13 Jbeta primers. Clones were read by immunoSEQ multiplex PCR, and TCRdb kept only the in-frame ones, dropping some. In total, the table holds 40,000 to 55,000 clones. Material for sequencing was PBMCs. Source of these receptors: a male donor in good health and CMV-seropositive.

The chain combines TRBV19 with TRBJ2-3; D might be TRBD2 (6 bases). This CDR3 is built from 10 residues. Germline CDR1 LNHDA, CDR2 SQIVND (reference sequence). The V and J ends lost 8 bases and 10 bases respectively, with 10 bases between them. The CDR3 DNA reads TGTGCCAGTCTAGGGGAGGCGCAGTATTTT. Protein sequence: CASLGEAQYF.

J is TRBJ2-3 and V is TRBV9, with 7 positions matching TRBD2. CDR1 is SGDLS and CDR2 is YYNGEE in the germline V gene. The CDR3 covers 14 residues. Trimming at V came to 7 bases and at J to 6 bases, leaving 11 bases not matched to a gene. The CDR3 DNA sequence: TGTGCCAGCCAGGAATGGGGAGGGGCGGATACGCAGTATTTT. Encoded protein: CASQEWGGADTQYF.

J is TRBJ2-3 and V is TRBV5-1, with TRBD2 as a possible D gene (6 bases). The CDR3 sequence is 14 residues long. V was shortened by 0 bases and J by 1 base, with 6 bases between the two germline ends. Germline lookup yields CDR1 SGHRS and CDR2 YFSETQ. The CDR3 is CASSLERGTDTQYF. For the CDR3, the DNA is TGCGCCAGCAGCTTGGAGCGGGGCACAGATACGCAGTATTTT.

This chain connects TRBV5-5 to TRBJ1-2, with TRBD1 as a possible D gene (5 bases). Trimming took 4 bases from V and 3 from J, leaving 13 bases between them. This CDR3 comprises 14 residues. Per germline, CDR1 SGHKS and CDR2 YYEKEE (reference sequence). The CDR3 sequence is CASSPGAGDYGYTF. The CDR3 coding sequence is TGTGCCAGCAGCCCCGGTGCGGGGGACTATGGCTACACCTTC.

The gene calls are TRBV19 and TRBJ2-7; D is undetermined. The CDR3 loop spans 15 amino acids. Trimming took off 1 base at V and 3 bases at J, with 13 bases between the two ends. CDR1 and CDR2 from the germline V gene are LNHDA and SQIVND (reference sequence). The CDR3 nucleotides are TGTGCCAGTAGTATAGGCCAAACTCTCTTCTACGAGCAGTACTTC. It encodes CASSIGQTLFYEQYF. The complete variable domain, with remaining parts taken from reference TRBV19 and TRBJ2-7, reads DGGITQSPKYLFRKEGQNVTLSCEQNLNHDAMYWYRQDPGQGLRLIYYSQIVNDFQKGDIAEGYSVSREKKESFPLTVTSAQKNPTAFYLCASSIGQTLFYEQYFGPGTRLTVT.

The chain uses TRBV6-1 and TRBJ1-5; no clear D. The CDR3 is 15 amino acids. Germline CDR1 and CDR2: MNHNS and SASEGT. The V end was cut by 0 bases, the J end by 0 bases, with 6 bases between. The CDR3 loop is CASSEARASNQPQHF. In DNA, the CDR3 is TGTGCCAGCAGTGAAGCGCGGGCTAGCAATCAGCCCCAGCATTTT.

The chain couples TRBV7-2 to TRBJ1-1; D gene uncertain. Per germline, CDR1 SGHTA and CDR2 FQGNSA. Trimming pared 4 bases from V and 0 bases from J, leaving 12 bases between. The length of the CDR3 is 15 residues. In nucleotides, the CDR3 is TGTGCCAGCAGCTCCCACTCCTCGCTGAACACTGAAGCTTTCTTT. Amino acids: CASSSHSSLNTEAFF.

V is TRBV4-1 and J is TRBJ2-5; TRBD2 matches at 11 bases. The CDR3 sequence is 16 residues long. Germline-derived CDR1 and CDR2 are MGHRA and YSYEKL. The V and J ends lost 2 bases and 2 bases, in that order; junction bases with no gene match: 4. This CDR3 is CASSQIAGGPQETQYF. The CDR3 bases are TGCGCCAGCAGCCAAATAGCGGGGGGGCCACAAGAGACCCAGTACTTC.

V gene TRBV7-2 combines with J gene TRBJ1-3; TRBD1 aligns across 7 bases. The CDR3 extends over 15 amino acids. V was clipped by 3 bases and J by 4 bases; unmatched bases: 6. From germline, CDR1 is SGHTA and CDR2 FQGNSA. For the CDR3, the DNA is TGTGCCAGCAGCTTGGAGGGGGCCGTAGGAAACACCATATATTTT. Translation gives CASSLEGAVGNTIYF.

The J gene is TRBJ1-2, the V gene TRBV13, with D possibly being TRBD1 (6 bases). Germline loops: CDR1 PRHDT, CDR2 FYEKMQ (reference sequence). Deletions cut 0 bases from V and 4 bases from J, with 6 bases between. There are 13 residues in the CDR3. CDR3 sequence: CASSLGQGYGYTF. The CDR3 bases are TGTGCCAGCAGCTTAGGACAGGGCTATGGCTACACCTTC.

The V call is TRBV28, the J call TRBJ1-4; D remains ambiguous. The CDR3 is 12 amino acids. Germline V CDR1 and CDR2: MDHEN, SYDVKM. V was cut by 6 bases and J by 7 bases, with 9 bases left in between. CDR3 protein: CASSRQVEKLFF. The CDR3 nucleotides are TGTGCCAGCAGCCGGCAGGTTGAAAAACTGTTTTTT.

The genes are TRBV7-6 and TRBJ2-1, with TRBD1 identical over 11 bases. Germline-derived CDR1 and CDR2 are SGHVS and FNYEAQ. This CDR3 is 16 amino acids long. V gave up 1 base and J gave up 3 bases; unmatched junction bases: 2. CDR3 sequence: CASSLEGTGGYNEQFF. The CDR3 nucleotides are TGTGCCAGCAGCTTAGAGGGGACAGGGGGCTACAATGAGCAGTTCTTC.

The chain employs TRBV13 and TRBJ2-3; possible D gene TRBD1, 5 bases. V lost 7 bases, J lost 3 bases, and 20 bases lay in between. This CDR3 region has 16 residues. Germline V CDR1 and CDR2: PRHDT, FYEKMQ (reference sequence). The CDR3, as DNA: TGTGCCAGCACTTCCTTAGGCAGGGCCTCGACAGATACGCAGTATTTT. The encoded protein is CASTSLGRASTDTQYF.

The chain carries TRBV2 and TRBJ1-5; 9 nucleotides agree with TRBD1. Trimming removed 2 bases from V and 5 bases from J; junction bases left unmatched: 7. Germline loops: CDR1 SNHLY, CDR2 FYNNEI. The CDR3 length is 16 residues. Here the CDR3 reads CASSEQTGGLYQPQHF. The DNA for the CDR3 is TGTGCCAGCAGTGAACAGACAGGGGGTTTGTATCAGCCCCAGCATTTT.

V and J are TRBV28 and TRBJ1-1, with D perhaps TRBD1 (6 bases). The CDR3 loop spans 14 amino acids. The ends were cut back, 2 bases at V and 1 base at J, with 8 bases in the middle. Germline V gene sequence: CDR1 MDHEN, CDR2 SYDVKM. The DNA of the CDR3 is TGTGCCAGCAGTTTAGGGACAACGAACACTGAAGCTTTCTTT. It translates to CASSLGTTNTEAFF.

The rearrangement uses TRBV4-2 and TRBJ1-1, with D perhaps matching TRBD1 (6 bases). V gave up 1 base and J gave up 0 bases, with 15 bases separating them. Germline CDR1 and CDR2: LGHNA and YNFKEQ. The CDR3 covers 17 residues. The CDR3 DNA reads TGTGCCAGCAGCCAAGTCTTTGCAGGGGACCTGAACACTGAAGCTTTCTTT. Translation: CASSQVFAGDLNTEAFF.

V gene TRBV5-1 combines with J gene TRBJ1-6; D unclear. The CDR3 totals 15 residues. Germline V CDR1 and CDR2: SGHRS, YFSETQ. Trimming pared 3 bases from V and 9 bases from J, leaving 16 bases between. The CDR3 region has the DNA TGCGCCAGCAGCTCCTATGAGGGAAGGTCTTCACCCCTCCACTTT. This codes for CASSSYEGRSSPLHF.

This chain links TRBV18 with TRBJ2-1; the D gene is possibly TRBD1 (7 bases). CDR1 is KGHSH, CDR2 LQKENI, per germline. V lost 6 bases, J lost 1 base, and 13 bases lay in between. CDR3 length equals 15 residues. CDR3 sequence reads: CASSPQGGSYNEQFF. The CDR3 coding sequence is TGTGCCAGCTCTCCGCAGGGGGGATCCTACAATGAGCAGTTCTTC.

The rearrangement joins TRBV18 to TRBJ2-7; D is perhaps TRBD1 (6 bases). Between the trimmed V and J ends, which lost 3 bases and 4 bases, there was a span of 10 bases. In germline, CDR1 is KGHSH, CDR2 LQKENI. The CDR3 has 13 residues. CDR3 in DNA: TGTGCCAGCTCACCGCGGACAGAGTACGAGCAGTACTTC. Protein sequence: CASSPRTEYEQYF.

V and J are TRBV7-2 and TRBJ2-7; no clear D. Germline V gives CDR1 SGHTA, CDR2 FQGNSA. The germline V and J ends were trimmed by 0 bases and 3 bases, with 6 bases remaining between them. This CDR3 has 13 residues. The CDR3 loop reads CASSLAYYYEQYF. The CDR3 region has the DNA TGTGCCAGCAGCTTAGCATACTACTACGAGCAGTACTTC.

This CDR3 reads CATSPQGGVGWSGELFF. The CDR3 DNA reads TGTGCCACCAGCCCCCAAGGGGGGGTAGGGTGGTCAGGGGAGCTGTTTTTT. The chain joins TRBV15 to TRBJ2-2, with a weak D call TRBD2 (7 bases). This CDR3 comprises 17 residues. Looked up from germline, CDR1 is LNHNV and CDR2 is YYDKDF (reference sequence). Trimming stripped 5 bases from V and 8 bases from J, with 24 bases between.

CDR3 loop: CASRVAGLAFDEQYF. CDR3 coding DNA: TGTGCCAGCAGAGTTGCGGGACTAGCGTTCGACGAGCAGTACTTC. The chain combines TRBV28 with TRBJ2-7; 10 nucleotides line up with TRBD2. CDR3 size: 15 residues. The germline gives CDR1 MDHEN, CDR2 SYDVKM. The trim removed 6 bases at V and 5 bases at J, leaving 10 bases unmatched.

The genes are TRBV27 and TRBJ2-1, with TRBD1 identical over 7 bases. The CDR3 runs to 15 residues. Per the germline V gene, CDR1 is MNHEY and CDR2 is SMNVEV (reference sequence). J was trimmed by 2 bases and V by 7 bases; bases with no gene match: 8. The CDR3 protein is CASIKGQGAYNEQFF. CDR3 bases: TGTGCCAGCATTAAGGGTCAGGGGGCCTACAATGAGCAGTTCTTC.